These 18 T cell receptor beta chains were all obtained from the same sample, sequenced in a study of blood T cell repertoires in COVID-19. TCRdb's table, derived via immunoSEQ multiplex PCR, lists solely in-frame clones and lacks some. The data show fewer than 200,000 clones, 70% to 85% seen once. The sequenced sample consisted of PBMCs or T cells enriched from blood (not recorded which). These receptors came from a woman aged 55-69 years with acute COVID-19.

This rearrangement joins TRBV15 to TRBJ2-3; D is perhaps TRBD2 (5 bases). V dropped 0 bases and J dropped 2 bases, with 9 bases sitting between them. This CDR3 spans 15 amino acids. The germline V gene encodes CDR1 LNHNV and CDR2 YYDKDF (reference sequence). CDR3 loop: CATSRDLTTTDTQYF. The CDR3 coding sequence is TGTGCCACCAGCAGAGATTTGACTACCACAGATACGCAGTATTTT.

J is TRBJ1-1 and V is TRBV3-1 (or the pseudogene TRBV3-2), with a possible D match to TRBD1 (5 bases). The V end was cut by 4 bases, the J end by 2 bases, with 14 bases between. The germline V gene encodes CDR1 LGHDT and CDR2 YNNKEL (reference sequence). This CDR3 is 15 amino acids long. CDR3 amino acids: CASSRQPGGNTEAFF. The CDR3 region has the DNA TGTGCCAGCAGCCGCCAACCCGGGGGAAACACTGAAGCTTTCTTT.

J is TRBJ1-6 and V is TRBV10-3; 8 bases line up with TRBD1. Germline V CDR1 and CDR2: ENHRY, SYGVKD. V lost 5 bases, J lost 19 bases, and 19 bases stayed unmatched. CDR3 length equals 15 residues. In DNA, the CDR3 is TGTGCCATCAGTAACGCCGACAGGGGTTCGGCAAAACCTCACTTT. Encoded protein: CAISNADRGSAKPHF.

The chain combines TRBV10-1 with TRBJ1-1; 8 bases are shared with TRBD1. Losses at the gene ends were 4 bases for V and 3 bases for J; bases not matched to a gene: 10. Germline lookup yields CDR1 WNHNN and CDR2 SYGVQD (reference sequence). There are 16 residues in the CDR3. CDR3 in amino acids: CASSVGQGGPHTEAFF. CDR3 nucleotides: TGCGCCAGCAGTGTCGGACAGGGAGGACCCCACACTGAAGCTTTCTTT.

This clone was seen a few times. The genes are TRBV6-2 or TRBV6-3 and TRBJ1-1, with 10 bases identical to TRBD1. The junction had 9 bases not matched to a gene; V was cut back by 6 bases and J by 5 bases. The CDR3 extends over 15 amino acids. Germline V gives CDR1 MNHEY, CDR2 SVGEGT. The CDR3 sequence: CASSQWTGGVTEAFF. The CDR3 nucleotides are TGTGCCAGCAGCCAGTGGACAGGGGGAGTGACTGAAGCTTTCTTT.

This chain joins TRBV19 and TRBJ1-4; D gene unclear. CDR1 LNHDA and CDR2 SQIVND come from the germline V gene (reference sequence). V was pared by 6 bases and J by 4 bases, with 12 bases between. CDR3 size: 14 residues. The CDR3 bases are TGTGCCAGTAGAAATACAGAGTTTAATGAAAAACTGTTTTTT. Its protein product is CASRNTEFNEKLFF.

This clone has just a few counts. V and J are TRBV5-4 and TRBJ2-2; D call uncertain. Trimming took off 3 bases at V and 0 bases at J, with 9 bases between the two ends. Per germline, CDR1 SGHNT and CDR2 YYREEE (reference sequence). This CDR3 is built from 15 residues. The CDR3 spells CASSSLQPNTGELFF. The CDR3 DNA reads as TGTGCCAGCAGCTCACTACAACCGAACACCGGGGAGCTGTTTTTT.

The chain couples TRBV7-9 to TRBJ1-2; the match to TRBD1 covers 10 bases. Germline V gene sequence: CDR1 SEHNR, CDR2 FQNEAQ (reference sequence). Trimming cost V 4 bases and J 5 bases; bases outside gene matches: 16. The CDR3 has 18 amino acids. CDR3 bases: TGTGCCAGCAGCTCAAATACTTATACGACAGGGGGCCCATATGGCTACACCTTC. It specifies CASSSNTYTTGGPYGYTF.

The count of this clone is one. The CDR3 DNA reads as TGTGCCAGCAGCCGTACCGACAGCTACAATGAGCAGTTCTTC. Its translation is CASSRTDSYNEQFF. J is TRBJ2-1 and V is TRBV11-3, with D maybe TRBD1 (5 bases). Looked up from germline, CDR1 is SGHNT and CDR2 is YENEEA. The length of the CDR3 is 14 residues. V was shortened by 5 bases and J by 3 bases, with 11 bases between the two germline ends. Full variable domain (missing parts from reference TRBV11-3 and TRBJ2-1): EAGVVQSPRYKIIEKKQPVAFWCNPISGHNTLYWYLQNLGQGPELLIRYENEEAVDDSQLPKDRFSAERLKGVDSTLKIQPAELGDSAVYLCASSRTDSYNEQFFGPGTRLTVL.

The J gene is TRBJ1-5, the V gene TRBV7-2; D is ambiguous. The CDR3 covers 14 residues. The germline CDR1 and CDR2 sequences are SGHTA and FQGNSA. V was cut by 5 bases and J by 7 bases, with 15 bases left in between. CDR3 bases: TGTGCCAGCAGCCCAGACGGGAGGTGGCAGCCCCAGCATTTT. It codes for CASSPDGRWQPQHF.

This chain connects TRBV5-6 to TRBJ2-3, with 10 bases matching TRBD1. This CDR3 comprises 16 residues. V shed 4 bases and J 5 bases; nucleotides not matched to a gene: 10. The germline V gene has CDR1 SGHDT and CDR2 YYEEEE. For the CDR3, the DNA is TGTGCCAGCAGCCCTGACTGGGACAGGGGCAAAGATACGCAGTATTTT. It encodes CASSPDWDRGKDTQYF.

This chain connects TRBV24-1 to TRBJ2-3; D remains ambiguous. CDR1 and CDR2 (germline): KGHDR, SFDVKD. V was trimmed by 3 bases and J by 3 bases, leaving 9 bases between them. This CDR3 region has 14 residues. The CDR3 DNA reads TGTGCCACCAGTGATCTCGGTGAGACAGATACGCAGTATTTT. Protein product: CATSDLGETDTQYF.

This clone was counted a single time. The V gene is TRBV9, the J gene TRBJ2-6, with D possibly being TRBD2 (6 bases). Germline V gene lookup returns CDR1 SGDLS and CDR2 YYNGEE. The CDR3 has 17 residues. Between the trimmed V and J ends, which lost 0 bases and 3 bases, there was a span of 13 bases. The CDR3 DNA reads TGTGCCAGCAGCGTAGCCGGGGGTCCCGGTGGGGCCAACGTCCTGACTTTC. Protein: CASSVAGGPGGANVLTF.

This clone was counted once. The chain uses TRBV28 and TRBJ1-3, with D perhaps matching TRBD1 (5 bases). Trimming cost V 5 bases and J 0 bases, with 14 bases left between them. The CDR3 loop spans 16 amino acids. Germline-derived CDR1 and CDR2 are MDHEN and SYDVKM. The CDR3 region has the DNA TGTGCCAGCAGTGCCCCGGCGGGGGGCTCTGGAAACACCATATATTTT. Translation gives CASSAPAGGSGNTIYF.

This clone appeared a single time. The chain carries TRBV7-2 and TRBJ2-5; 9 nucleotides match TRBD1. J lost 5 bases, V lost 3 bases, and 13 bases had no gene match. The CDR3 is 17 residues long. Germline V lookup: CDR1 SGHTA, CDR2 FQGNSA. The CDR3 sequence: CASSLRGGQGIGETQYF. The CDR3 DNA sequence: TGTGCCAGCAGCTTGAGGGGCGGACAGGGGATAGGGGAGACCCAGTACTTC.

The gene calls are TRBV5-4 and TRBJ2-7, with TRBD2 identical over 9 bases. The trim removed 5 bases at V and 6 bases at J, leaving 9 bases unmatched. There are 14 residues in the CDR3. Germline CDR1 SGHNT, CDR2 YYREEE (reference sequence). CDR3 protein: CASSEVAGEVEQYF. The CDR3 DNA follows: TGTGCCAGCAGTGAGGTAGCGGGAGAGGTCGAGCAGTACTTC.

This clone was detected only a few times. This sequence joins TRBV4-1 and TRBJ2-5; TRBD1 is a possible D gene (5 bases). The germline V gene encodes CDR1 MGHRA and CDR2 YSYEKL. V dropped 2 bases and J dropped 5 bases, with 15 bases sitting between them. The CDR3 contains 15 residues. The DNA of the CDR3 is TGCGCCAGCAGCCAAATAGGGCTTAGGGGCGAGACCCAGTACTTC. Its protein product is CASSQIGLRGETQYF.

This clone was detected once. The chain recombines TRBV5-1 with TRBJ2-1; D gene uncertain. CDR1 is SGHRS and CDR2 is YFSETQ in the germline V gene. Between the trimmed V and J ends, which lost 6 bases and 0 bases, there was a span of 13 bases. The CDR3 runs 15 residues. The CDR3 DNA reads TGCGCCAGCACCCAGTCCGTAAGCTCCTACAATGAGCAGTTCTTC. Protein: CASTQSVSSYNEQFF.